This is a list of T cell receptor beta chains from one sample in a study of spatial heterogeneity in lung cancer. TCRdb re-called the 5' RACE reads with MiXCR, one entry per CDR3 protein. The table shows 85,000 to 100,000 distinct CDR3 sequences, with roughly 21% occurring only once. The sample here was PBMCs, taken at follow-up. These TCRs come from a male donor with early-stage non-small cell lung cancer. Each CDR3 is given with its conserved first and last residue. The D gene is left open where the match is weak.

TRBJ1-2,TRBV25-1,TRBD1,14,CASSEGRRGTGYTF
TRBJ2-5,TRBV5-4,TRBD1,15,CASSSGQGDQETQYF
TRBJ2-3,TRBV24-1,-,17,CATSDLTLPDSADTQYF
TRBJ2-1,TRBV4-3,-,14,CASSQELRSDEQFF
TRBJ1-1,TRBV5-1,-,15,CASSLFATENTEAFF
TRBJ1-4,TRBV6-2/TRBV6-3,-,8,CASTSGPF
TRBJ2-3,TRBV6-5,-,14,CASSYRTGTDTQYF
TRBJ2-1,TRBV9,-,15,CASSKSGATYNEQFF
TRBJ1-6,TRBV12-3/TRBV12-4,-,15,CASSGGGGERSPLHF
TRBJ2-1,TRBV29-1,TRBD2,15,CSVGVGAGGGGEQFF
TRBJ2-1,TRBV10-1,TRBD2,15,CASSASGLPYNVQFF
TRBJ2-1,TRBV20-1,-,14,CSASGSGVYNEQFF
TRBJ2-1,TRBV7-2,-,13,CASSLREDNEQFF
TRBJ2-5,TRBV24-1,TRBD1,14,CATSETGFGQTQYF
TRBJ2-7,TRBV20-1,-,15,CSARAHGITVYEQYF
TRBJ2-2,TRBV7-6,TRBD2,16,CASSLQLAENTGELFF
TRBJ1-1,TRBV20-1,-,14,CSARDFPGRTEAFF
TRBJ1-2,TRBV28,-,14,CASRKMGLTGGYTF
TRBJ2-1,TRBV6-6,-,15,CAGSIARASYNEQFF